Listed here are 3 T cell receptor beta chains from one sample, sequenced in a study of molecular identifiers for immune sequencing clone quantification. MiXCR, applied by TCRdb to the PCR reads, yields one record per CDR3 protein. Among approximately 500,000 distinct CDR3 sequences, over 20% were seen once, and the ten largest hold around 0.86%. The sequencing input was naive CD8+ T cells from blood, with Jurkat cell RNA spiked in. As to subset: FACS-sorted CD8+CD4-CCR7+CD45RA+ naive T cells. The receptors stem from a human donor in good health. Some libraries in this study had Jurkat cell RNA spiked in.

The sample holds many counts of this clonotype. This chain joins TRBV5-1 and TRBJ1-2; a weak D match, TRBD1 (5 bases). Trimming took off 7 bases at V and 0 bases at J, with 13 bases between the two ends. Germline values: CDR1 SGHRS, CDR2 YFSETQ. The CDR3 has 14 amino acids. The CDR3 DNA sequence: TGCGCCAGCGGAGACAGCGGAGCTAACTATGGCTACACCTTC. This translates into CASGDSGANYGYTF.

Comment on this clonotype: Given a much more abundant clone one base away, this may be a read error. Likely a read error: the CDR3 ends without its conserved phenylalanine or tryptophan. The chain links TRBV7-9 to TRBJ1-3; D gene unclear. Between the trimmed V and J ends, which lost 4 bases and 2 bases, there was a span of 9 bases. CDR3 length equals 14 residues. Germline-derived CDR1 and CDR2 are SEHNR and FQNEAQ (reference sequence). The DNA of the CDR3 is TGTGCCAGCAGCTGGACCGAGACTGGAAACACCATATATTCT. Translated: CASSWTETGNTIYS.

This rearrangement joins TRBV21-1 to TRBJ1-2. TRBV21-1 is recorded as a pseudogene. This CDR3 contains 14 residues. The CDR3 bases are TGTGCCAGCAGCAAAAGGACAGTTAACTATGGCTACACCTTC. Translating gives CASSKRTVNYGYTF.